The sequence of this T cell receptor beta chain was determined in a study of T cells in Graves' hyperthyroidism and ophthalmopathy. Study observations and caveats: Researchers found most expanded thyroid clonotypes above 0.001 in blood as well.

The investigators amplified TCR beta CDR3 regions from RNA transcripts. The study used the HTBI primer set for a first-round RT-PCR of the TCR CDR3. TCRdb re-called the multiplex PCR reads through MiXCR, storing one row per CDR3 protein. Counted here are 600,000 to 800,000 distinct CDR3 sequences, approximately 36% occurring once; the ten biggest clones make up more than 25%. This clonotype was recorded a few times. Its antigen is undetermined. Germline V CDR1 and CDR2: LGHDT, YNNKEL (reference sequence). V was trimmed by 4 bases and J by 5 bases, leaving 9 bases between them. This CDR3 spans 12 amino acids. In patients aged 18 to 65, hyperthyroidism was newly diagnosed, with duration under 2 months. Patients with uncontrolled infections, other autoimmune diseases, pregnancy or lactation were excluded. Thyroid ultrasound, orbital computed tomography, clinical symptoms, and serum thyroxine and TRAb underpinned diagnoses.

This receptor was taken from a woman between 40 and 50 years old with Graves' hyperthyroidism. J is TRBJ2-7 and V is TRBV3-1; D may match TRBD1 or TRBD2 (5 bases each). The sample taken for sequencing was blood. The CDR3 here is CASSRGVNEQYF. The DNA of the CDR3 is TGTGCCAGCAGCCGAGGGGTCAACGAGCAGTACTTC.